One sample yielded the 16 T cell receptor beta chains listed below, sequenced in a study of siplizumab effects on memory and regulatory T cells. Using immunoSEQ multiplex PCR, the repertoire was profiled, and TCRdb retains in-frame clones only, with some absent. The profile shows about 100,000 clones, 92% of them singletons. The source material was CD4+ T cells sorted from blood. These TCRs come from a human donor in good health.

The rearrangement joins TRBV25-1 to TRBJ1-2, with TRBD1 identical over 7 bases. This CDR3 has 16 amino acids. The V and J ends lost 5 bases and 3 bases, in that order; junction bases with no gene match: 12. The germline gives CDR1 MGHDK, CDR2 SYGVNS. CDR3 DNA sequence: TGTGCCAGCAGTACGACGACCGGGACAGCCTACTATGGCTACACCTTC. Translation gives CASSTTTGTAYYGYTF.

The chain uses TRBV6-4 and TRBJ2-3; 8 bases line up with TRBD1. Germline V CDR1 and CDR2: MRHNA, SNTAGT. V trimming: 7 bases; J trimming: 6 bases; junction bases outside the gene matches: 12. The CDR3 has 15 amino acids. CDR3: CASTSTGDLRDTQYF. The CDR3 nucleotides read TGTGCCAGCACCTCGACAGGGGACCTCCGGGATACGCAGTATTTT.

The rearrangement links TRBV7-9 to TRBJ2-2, with D hard to call. Germline assignment: CDR1 SEHNR and CDR2 FQNEAQ (reference sequence). V was shortened by 8 bases and J by 0 bases, with 4 bases between the two germline ends. The CDR3 has 12 amino acids. The CDR3 sequence is CASGPNTGELFF. Here the CDR3 DNA reads TGTGCCAGCGGCCCGAACACCGGGGAGCTGTTTTTT.

The chain employs TRBV11-2 and TRBJ2-1; D remains unclear. The CDR3 sequence is 13 residues long. Germline lookup yields CDR1 SGHAT and CDR2 FQNNGV. With 3 bases removed from V and 4 bases from J, the gap between germline ends came to 7 bases. The CDR3 sequence is CASSFVRYNEQFF. CDR3 sequence (DNA): TGTGCCAGCAGCTTCGTGCGTTACAATGAGCAGTTCTTC.

This clone turned up a few times. This chain links TRBV6-5 with TRBJ2-1, with a possible D match to TRBD1 (6 bases). Germline V gene data show CDR1 as MNHEY and CDR2 as SVGAGI. The CDR3 consists of 14 residues. Trimming stripped 2 bases from V and 8 bases from J, with 13 bases between. The CDR3 here is CASSYGGLGDEQFF. CDR3 nucleotides: TGTGCCAGCAGTTACGGGGGCCTGGGGGATGAGCAGTTCTTC.

This chain uses TRBV28 with TRBJ2-7; 7 bases agree with TRBD1. The V segment lost 6 bases and the J segment 3 bases; nucleotides outside the gene matches: 11. The CDR3 is made up of 15 amino acids. Germline lookup yields CDR1 MDHEN and CDR2 SYDVKM. The CDR3 nucleotides read TGTGCCAGCAGCGGACAGGCCCCAAAATTCTACGAGCAGTACTTC. Translating it yields CASSGQAPKFYEQYF. The variable domain in full, completed from reference TRBV28 and TRBJ2-7, reads DVKVTQSSRYLVKRTGEKVFLECVQDMDHENMFWYRQDPGLGLRLIYFSYDVKMKEKGDIPEGYSVSREKKERFSLILESASTNQTSMYLCASSGQAPKFYEQYFGPGTRLTVT.

The CDR3 DNA is TGCGCCAGCTATCAAGGGGGGAACACCGGGGAGCTGTTTTTT. Translation: CASYQGGNTGELFF. The rearrangement joins TRBV5-1 to TRBJ2-2; weak D call: TRBD1 (6 bases). Germline values: CDR1 SGHRS, CDR2 YFSETQ. This CDR3 contains 14 residues. Trimming took off 7 bases at V and 1 base at J, with 11 bases between the two ends.

The V and J genes are TRBV2 and TRBJ2-7; D is ambiguous. The CDR3 is 15 residues long. Germline CDR1 reads SNHLY; CDR2 reads FYNNEI. Trimming took off 10 bases at V and 0 bases at J, with 19 bases between the two ends. CDR3 amino acids: CATSIGVTHSYEQYF. The CDR3, as DNA: TGTGCCACCTCAATTGGAGTCACCCACTCCTACGAGCAGTACTTC.

This sequence joins TRBV25-1 and TRBJ2-7; D is unresolved. Trimming shortened V by 2 bases and J by 0 bases, and 11 bases separated the two germline ends. CDR3 length: 15 residues. CDR1 and CDR2 (germline): MGHDK, SYGVNS. The CDR3 reads CASSELGQSSYEQYF. DNA of the CDR3: TGTGCCAGCAGTGAACTAGGGCAGTCCTCCTACGAGCAGTACTTC.

V and J are TRBV11-2 and TRBJ2-1; 11 positions match TRBD2. The CDR3 length is 17 residues. The V gene's germline CDR1 is SGHAT and CDR2 FQNNGV. The J segment lost 5 bases and the V segment lost 7 bases, leaving 13 bases of the junction unmatched. CDR3 residues: CASTARVGTSGDNEQFF. CDR3 in DNA: TGTGCCAGCACCGCGAGGGTCGGGACTAGCGGCGACAATGAGCAGTTCTTC. Together with reference TRBV11-2 and TRBJ2-1, the CDR3 gives the full variable domain: EAGVAQSPRYKIIEKRQSVAFWCNPISGHATLYWYQQILGQGPKLLIQFQNNGVVDDSQLPKDRFSAERLKGVDSTLKIQPAKLEDSAVYLCASTARVGTSGDNEQFFGPGTRLTVL.

This clone was observed a single time. V and J are TRBV29-1 and TRBJ2-2, with 8 nucleotides matching TRBD1. There are 13 residues in the CDR3. The germline CDR1 and CDR2 sequences are SQVTM and ANQGSEA. J lost 1 base, V lost 7 bases, and 2 bases had no gene match. This CDR3 reads CSADRGNTGELFF. Here the CDR3 DNA reads TGCAGCGCCGACAGGGGGAACACCGGGGAGCTGTTTTTT.

The chain recombines TRBV9 with TRBJ2-3; D gene ambiguous. Trimming removed 3 bases from V and 4 bases from J, with 12 bases in between. Germline CDR1 SGDLS, CDR2 YYNGEE. CDR3 length equals 14 residues. The CDR3 reads CASSADPRADTQYF. The CDR3 region has the DNA TGTGCCAGCAGCGCGGACCCCCGCGCAGATACGCAGTATTTT.

The chain recombines TRBV5-4 with TRBJ2-1, with 11 bases that match TRBD2. V dropped 6 bases and J dropped 0; count of bases not matched to a gene: 5. This CDR3 has 16 residues. Germline-derived CDR1 and CDR2 are SGHNT and YYREEE (reference sequence). As DNA, the CDR3 is TGTGCCAGCATCCCTAGCGGGGGGAGCTCCTACAATGAGCAGTTCTTC. This gives the protein CASIPSGGSSYNEQFF.

The chain has TRBV5-6 and TRBJ1-2; D unclear. The CDR3 runs to 12 residues. CDR1 is SGHDT and CDR2 is YYEEEE in the germline V gene. Trimming took 3 bases from V and 7 from J, leaving 10 bases between them. The CDR3, as DNA: TGTGCCAGCAGCTCCTTTGGGGTTGGCTACACCTTC. The encoded protein is CASSSFGVGYTF.

The rearrangement links TRBV29-1 to TRBJ2-3, with D uncertain. The CDR3 length is 11 residues. Per germline, CDR1 SQVTM and CDR2 ANQGSEA. Trimming cost V 4 bases and J 1 base, with 3 bases left between them. The CDR3 protein is CSVVRTDTQYF. The CDR3 DNA is TGCAGCGTTGTCCGCACAGATACGCAGTATTTT.

The chain couples TRBV11-2 to TRBJ2-2; the match to TRBD2 covers 8 bases. After removal of 7 bases from V and 6 bases from J, the junction contained 13 bases not matched to a gene. The CDR3 length is 16 residues. Germline V CDR1 and CDR2: SGHAT, FQNNGV. The CDR3 sequence: CASNQDSGSSSGELFF. CDR3 in DNA: TGTGCCAGCAACCAAGACAGCGGGAGCTCATCCGGGGAGCTGTTTTTT.